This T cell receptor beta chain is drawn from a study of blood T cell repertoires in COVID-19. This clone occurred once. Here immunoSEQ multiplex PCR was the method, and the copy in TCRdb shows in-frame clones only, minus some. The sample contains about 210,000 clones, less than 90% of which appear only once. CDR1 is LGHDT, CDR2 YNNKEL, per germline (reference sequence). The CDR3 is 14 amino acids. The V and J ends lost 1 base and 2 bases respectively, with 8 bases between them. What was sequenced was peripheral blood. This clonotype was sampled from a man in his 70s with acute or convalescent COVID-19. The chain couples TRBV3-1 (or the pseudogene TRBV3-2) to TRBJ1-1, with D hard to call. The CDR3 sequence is CASSQGGVNTEAFF. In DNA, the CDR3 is TGTGCCAGCAGCCAAGGCGGGGTTAACACTGAAGCTTTCTTT.